The rows below give T cell receptor beta chains drawn from one sample of a study of blood T cell repertoires in COVID-19. Some clones are missing from TCRdb's copy, which holds only in-frame ones; the method was immunoSEQ multiplex PCR. This table has 200,000 to 250,000 clones, around 88% appearing once. The sequenced material came from peripheral blood. These receptors were collected from a man younger than 30 with active or convalescent COVID-19. CDR3s include the opening cysteine and the closing phenylalanine or tryptophan. The D gene is left open where the match is weak. Clone size, where shown, is once, few, many, or a class for clones that have expanded.

v_call	j_call	d_call	clone_size	cdr3_aa	cdr3_nt
TRBV25-1	TRBJ2-7	TRBD1	once	CASSAGQGNSYEQYF	TGTGCCAGCAGTGCTGGACAGGGAAACTCCTACGAGCAGTACTTC
TRBV4-1	TRBJ2-7	-	-	CASSPSAQGYEQYF	TGCGCCAGCAGCCCTTCCGCGCAGGGCTACGAGCAGTACTTC
TRBV9	TRBJ2-1	-	-	CASSVEGSIWDINEQFF	TGTGCCAGCAGCGTAGAGGGGTCCATTTGGGATATCAATGAGCAGTTCTTC
TRBV20-1	TRBJ2-2	-	-	CSAPNNGELFF	TGCAGTGCTCCGAACAACGGGGAGCTGTTTTTT
TRBV27	TRBJ2-1	TRBD2	-	CASWTRRAGVSYNEQFF	TGTGCCAGTTGGACGAGGCGGGCGGGAGTCTCCTACAATGAGCAGTTCTTC
TRBV7-8	TRBJ1-3	-	-	CASSLVVGASGNTIYF	TGTGCCAGCAGCTTAGTTGTAGGGGCTTCTGGAAACACCATATATTTT
TRBV27	TRBJ1-5	-	-	CASSRSGRQVEHF	TGTGCCAGCAGTCGATCCGGCCGACAGGTCGAGCATTTT
TRBV29-1	TRBJ1-3	-	-	CSVGGRGRSGNTIYF	TGCAGCGTTGGTGGGCGGGGCCGCTCTGGAAACACCATATATTTT
TRBV5-1	TRBJ2-1	TRBD2	-	CASSSGTSLDEQFF	TGCGCCAGCAGCTCCGGGACTAGTCTCGATGAGCAGTTCTTC
TRBV5-4	TRBJ2-3	-	once	CASSLSTDTQYF	TGTGCCAGCAGCTTGTCTACAGATACGCAGTATTTT
TRBV11-2	TRBJ2-7	-	-	CASSFGGTAYEQYF	TGTGCCAGCAGCTTCGGCGGGACAGCCTACGAGCAGTACTTC
TRBV28	TRBJ1-2	-	-	CASGTIQVSYGYTF	TGTGCCAGCGGAACGATACAGGTCAGCTATGGCTATACCTTC
TRBV11-2	TRBJ2-1	TRBD2	-	CASSHGLAGVYAEQFF	TGTGCCAGCAGCCATGGACTAGCGGGAGTTTATGCTGAGCAGTTCTTC
TRBV6-6	TRBJ1-1	-	-	CASSLQSSQGPDTEAFF	TGTGCCAGCAGTCTCCAATCCTCCCAGGGTCCGGACACTGAAGCTTTCTTT
TRBV9	TRBJ2-1	TRBD2	-	CASSDRLAGGYNEQFF	TGTGCCAGCAGCGACCGACTAGCGGGCGGCTACAATGAGCAGTTCTTC
TRBV7-9	TRBJ1-2	-	-	CASSRNSRQDGYTF	TGTGCCAGCAGCCGGAATTCTAGACAGGATGGCTACACCTTC
TRBV28	TRBJ2-7	-	-	CASSSSMNLVSYEQYF	TGTGCCAGCAGCTCCTCTATGAACCTGGTATCCTACGAGCAGTACTTC
TRBV19	TRBJ1-1	TRBD1	-	CASSGTGAVGTEAFF	TGTGCCAGTAGTGGGACAGGGGCGGTGGGAACTGAAGCTTTCTTT
TRBV5-6	TRBJ2-5	TRBD2	-	CASSFVEGGEETQYF	TGTGCCAGCAGCTTTGTCGAGGGAGGGGAAGAGACCCAGTACTTC
TRBV6-5	TRBJ2-5	TRBD1	-	CASSYGDRGQETQYF	TGTGCCAGCAGTTACGGGGACAGGGGACAGGAGACCCAGTACTTC
TRBV6-5	TRBJ2-3	TRBD1	-	CASSYSGTGADTQYF	TGTGCCAGCAGTTACTCGGGGACAGGGGCAGATACGCAGTATTTT
TRBV4-1	TRBJ2-5	TRBD1	-	CASSFDRVGETQYF	TGCGCCAGCAGCTTCGACAGGGTCGGAGAGACCCAGTACTTC
TRBV6-5	TRBJ1-2	TRBD1	-	CASTDPDRGIYGYTF	TGTGCCAGCACCGACCCGGACAGGGGAATCTATGGCTACACCTTC
TRBV2	TRBJ2-1	TRBD2	-	CAIKRPGLEYNEQFF	TGTGCCATCAAGAGACCGGGACTAGAGTACAATGAGCAGTTCTTC
TRBV7-3	TRBJ2-1	TRBD2	-	CASSPSRTSGKNEQFF	TGTGCCAGCAGCCCCAGCAGGACTAGCGGGAAAAATGAGCAGTTCTTC
TRBV5-1	TRBJ2-3	TRBD2	-	CASSPVSRTSLSTDTQYF	TGCGCCAGCAGCCCGGTATCAAGGACTAGCCTAAGCACAGATACGCAGTATTTT
TRBV5-1	TRBJ1-1	TRBD1	-	CASSSGQVGLAFF	TGCGCCAGCAGCTCCGGACAGGTGGGATTGGCTTTCTTT
TRBV27	TRBJ1-1	TRBD1	-	CASRDRGSNTEAFF	TGTGCGTCCCGGGACAGGGGTTCGAACACTGAAGCTTTCTTT
TRBV30	TRBJ2-1	TRBD2	-	CAWSVLIRLAGGPRNEQFF	TGTGCCTGGAGTGTACTCATCCGACTAGCGGGAGGGCCAAGGAATGAGCAGTTCTTC
TRBV27	TRBJ2-5	TRBD2	-	CASSPGLAGIWLETQYF	TGTGCCAGCAGTCCCGGACTAGCGGGAATCTGGTTGGAGACCCAGTACTTC
TRBV27	TRBJ2-5	-	-	CASSLFPGIQETQYF	TGTGCCAGCAGTTTATTCCCGGGGATCCAAGAGACCCAGTACTTC
TRBV29-1	TRBJ2-1	-	-	CSVAPGAGVSEQFF	TGCAGCGTTGCACCGGGGGCGGGAGTTTCTGAGCAGTTCTTC
TRBV29-1	TRBJ2-3	TRBD1	-	CSVEGGQPGTDTQYF	TGCAGCGTTGAAGGGGGACAGCCCGGCACAGATACGCAGTATTTT
TRBV19	TRBJ2-2	-	-	CASSIVGDTGELFF	TGTGCCAGTAGTATAGTCGGTGACACCGGGGAGCTGTTTTTT
TRBV5-6	TRBJ1-1	TRBD1	once	CASSGRQGSATEAFF	TGTGCCAGCAGCGGCCGACAGGGTTCCGCGACTGAAGCTTTCTTT
TRBV6-5	TRBJ2-3	-	-	CASTEVARDTQYF	TGTGCCAGCACCGAAGTGGCGAGGGATACGCAGTATTTT
TRBV7-3	TRBJ2-3	-	-	CASSLGQNTDTQYF	TGTGCCAGCAGCTTAGGGCAGAACACAGATACGCAGTATTTT